These 32 T cell receptor beta chains were all obtained from the same sample, sequenced in a study of CD8+ T cells in alopecia areata. From alopecia areata patients, lesional scalp punch biopsies and peripheral blood were collected. Following extraction, RNA underwent reverse transcription to cDNA, which served as the sequencing template. This table comes from immunoSEQ multiplex PCR, and its TCRdb copy is limited to in-frame clones, with some not included. Altogether about 11,000 clones are present, roughly 55% being singletons, with the ten largest covering 13% to 15%. The sequencing input was skin. The receptors originated from a human donor with alopecia areata.

V gene TRBV5-1 combines with J gene TRBJ2-3; 7 bases line up with TRBD2. This CDR3 is built from 16 residues. The J segment lost 2 bases and the V segment lost 0 bases, leaving 6 bases of the junction unmatched. CDR1 is SGHRS and CDR2 is YFSETQ in the germline V gene. The CDR3 is CASSLGWSGNTDTQYF. The CDR3 coding sequence is TGCGCCAGCAGCTTGGGTTGGAGCGGGAACACAGATACGCAGTATTTT.

This chain connects TRBV6-6 to TRBJ2-7, with 12 bases that match TRBD2. Trimming removed 7 bases from V and 6 bases from J; junction bases left unmatched: 7. The CDR3 totals 14 residues. Germline V gene sequence: CDR1 MNHNY, CDR2 SVGAGI (reference sequence). DNA of the CDR3: TGTGCCAGCAAAGAGACTAGCGGGGGTCTCGAGCAGTACTTC. It encodes CASKETSGGLEQYF.

V and J are TRBV25-1 and TRBJ2-6; D gene ambiguous. The CDR3 has 15 amino acids. With 1 base removed from V and 0 bases from J, the gap between germline ends came to 4 bases. The V gene's germline CDR1 is MGHDK and CDR2 SYGVNS. The CDR3 nucleotides are TGTGCCAGCAGTGAATGGGGCTCTGGGGCCAACGTCCTGACTTTC. This codes for CASSEWGSGANVLTF.

This clone occurred a few times. The rearrangement links TRBV11-3 to TRBJ2-7; 7 bases agree with TRBD2. J lost 7 bases, V lost 5 bases, and 8 bases had no gene match. Germline-derived CDR1 and CDR2 are SGHNT and YENEEA. The CDR3 length is 13 residues. The CDR3 region is CASSVGTMGEQYF. CDR3 coding DNA: TGTGCCAGCAGCGTCGGGACTATGGGTGAGCAGTACTTC. Complete variable domain (other parts from reference TRBV11-3 and TRBJ2-7): EAGVVQSPRYKIIEKKQPVAFWCNPISGHNTLYWYLQNLGQGPELLIRYENEEAVDDSQLPKDRFSAERLKGVDSTLKIQPAELGDSAVYLCASSVGTMGEQYFGPGTRLTVT.

This sequence joins TRBV5-4 and TRBJ2-2; 12 bases are a match to TRBD2. The CDR3 is made up of 15 amino acids. V gave up 7 bases and J gave up 6 bases; unmatched junction bases: 7. From germline, CDR1 is SGHNT and CDR2 YYREEE (reference sequence). This CDR3 reads CASRSSGGAPGELFF. In DNA form, the CDR3 reads TGTGCCAGCCGATCTAGCGGGGGGGCCCCCGGGGAGCTGTTTTTT.

The chain couples TRBV29-1 to TRBJ2-7; possibly TRBD2 for D (5 bases). This CDR3 spans 13 amino acids. Trimming pared 4 bases from V and 2 bases from J, leaving 12 bases between. The germline V gene encodes CDR1 SQVTM and CDR2 ANQGSEA. CDR3 sequence: CSVVGGGPYEQYF. The CDR3 bases are TGCAGCGTTGTAGGAGGAGGCCCCTACGAGCAGTACTTC.

This rearrangement joins TRBV6-6 to TRBJ2-2, with D uncertain. Trimming shortened V by 0 bases and J by 7 bases, and 6 bases separated the two germline ends. Germline CDR1 MNHNY, CDR2 SVGAGI (reference sequence). This CDR3 is 13 amino acids long. CDR3 amino acids: CASSYSPDGELFF. In DNA, the CDR3 is TGTGCCAGCAGTTACTCGCCGGACGGGGAGCTGTTTTTT.

The J gene is TRBJ1-2, the V gene TRBV6-6, with D hard to call. Germline lookup yields CDR1 MNHNY and CDR2 SVGAGI (reference sequence). Trimming removed 2 bases at V and 6 bases at J, with 4 bases between. The CDR3 is made up of 11 amino acids. The CDR3 loop is CASSYGDGYTF. CDR3 DNA: TGTGCCAGCAGTTACGGGGATGGCTACACCTTC.

The J gene is TRBJ2-1, the V gene TRBV7-9; 9 nucleotides match TRBD2. CDR1 is SEHNR, CDR2 FQNEAQ, per germline (reference sequence). V lost 2 bases to trimming and J lost 4 bases; unmatched junction nucleotides: 9. The CDR3 has 17 residues. The chain's CDR3 is CASSLTSSGGAYNEQFF. The CDR3 DNA reads TGTGCCAGCAGCTTAACTAGTAGCGGGGGTGCATACAATGAGCAGTTCTTC. Looking up the rest from reference TRBV7-9 and TRBJ2-1 gives the full variable domain: DTGVSQNPRHKITKRGQNVTFRCDPISEHNRLYWYRQTLGQGPEFLTYFQNEAQLEKSRLLSDRFSAERPKGSFSTLEIQRTEQGDSAMYLCASSLTSSGGAYNEQFFGPGTRLTVL.

J is TRBJ2-5 and V is TRBV6-5; the D is unclear. Trimming removed 6 bases from V and 2 bases from J, with 7 bases in between. Per the germline V gene, CDR1 is MNHEY and CDR2 is SVGAGI. The CDR3 spans 12 residues. The CDR3 reads CASRRNQETQYF. The CDR3 bases are TGTGCCAGCAGGAGGAATCAAGAGACCCAGTACTTC.

This clone was detected only a few times. The CDR3 loop reads CSVEIVGNTLTTTDTQYF. The CDR3 DNA follows: TGCAGCGTTGAAATTGTAGGCAACACTTTAACCACCACAGATACGCAGTATTTT. The chain joins TRBV29-1 to TRBJ2-3, with D unclear. Germline CDR1 reads SQVTM; CDR2 reads ANQGSEA. The CDR3 length is 18 residues. Trimming took off 2 bases at V and 2 bases at J, with 23 bases between the two ends.

This sequence joins TRBV7-2 and TRBJ1-2; 7 nucleotides agree with TRBD1. Germline trimming cut 3 bases from V and 3 bases from J; bases unmatched to any gene: 7. CDR3 length: 15 residues. Germline CDR1 SGHTA, CDR2 FQGNSA. The CDR3 loop is CASSFIPQGDYGYTF. Here the CDR3 DNA reads TGTGCCAGCAGCTTTATCCCTCAGGGGGACTATGGCTACACCTTC.

This rearrangement joins TRBV28 to TRBJ2-1, with 9 bases lining up with TRBD2. The V gene end was trimmed by 7 bases and the J gene end by 2 bases; junction bases not matched to a gene: 6. CDR1 and CDR2 from the germline V gene are MDHEN and SYDVKM. This CDR3 is built from 15 residues. This chain's CDR3 is CASTPAGGTYNEQFF. CDR3 in DNA: TGTGCCAGCACCCCTGCGGGGGGGACCTACAATGAGCAGTTCTTC.

The chain joins TRBV2 to TRBJ1-5; no definite D call. From germline, CDR1 is SNHLY and CDR2 FYNNEI. The CDR3 contains 12 residues. The V and J ends lost 2 bases and 4 bases respectively, with 3 bases between them. The CDR3 sequence is CASSEPNQPQHF. CDR3 in DNA: TGTGCCAGCAGTGAACCGAATCAGCCCCAGCATTTT.

The CDR3 DNA reads as TGTGCCAGCAAAACGGGGGGCAGCAATCAGCCCCAGCATTTT. Translation gives CASKTGGSNQPQHF. The chain joins TRBV6-5 to TRBJ1-5, with D possibly matching TRBD1 (6 bases). V lost 7 bases, J lost 1 base, and 11 bases lay in between. The CDR3 covers 14 residues. Per the germline V gene, CDR1 is MNHEY and CDR2 is SVGAGI.

In its sample, this clone was seen once. The rearrangement uses TRBV7-2 and TRBJ1-2; D not certain. The germline V gene has CDR1 SGHTA and CDR2 FQGNSA. The V end lost 2 bases, the J end lost 1 base, and 5 bases lay between the germline ends. CDR3 size: 13 residues. For the CDR3, the DNA is TGTGCCAGCAGCTTAAGTGTTAACTATGGCTACACCTTC. As protein: CASSLSVNYGYTF. Complete variable domain (other parts from reference TRBV7-2 and TRBJ1-2): GAGVSQSPSNKVTEKGKDVELRCDPISGHTALYWYRQSLGQGLEFLIYFQGNSAPDKSGLPSDRFSAERTGGSVSTLTIQRTQQEDSAVYLCASSLSVNYGYTFGSGTRLTVV.

This clone was recorded only once. Relative to the germline gene, one junction end is altered; a read error may explain this. The CDR3 region has the DNA TGTGCCAGCAGCCAAGGGCTAGCGGGGTGGGAAGAGCAGTTCTTC. Translated: CASSQGLAGWEEQFF. V usage is TRBV4-1 and J usage is TRBJ2-1; 9 positions match TRBD2. CDR3 length equals 15 residues. Germline V CDR1 and CDR2: MGHRA, YSYEKL.

This clone appeared a few times. The chain carries TRBV7-9 and TRBJ2-7; TRBD2 matches 11 bases. The V segment lost 5 bases and the J segment 3 bases; nucleotides outside the gene matches: 12. The germline CDR1 and CDR2 sequences are SEHNR and FQNEAQ (reference sequence). The CDR3 sequence is 17 residues long. CDR3 nucleotides: TGTGCCAGCAGCCAAACTCTTCCAGGGACTAGCGGCTACGAGCAGTACTTC. Encoded protein: CASSQTLPGTSGYEQYF.

This clone is labeled medium-sized. This rearrangement joins TRBV5-1 to TRBJ2-7; TRBD2 aligns across 13 bases. CDR1 SGHRS and CDR2 YFSETQ come from the germline V gene. Trimming cost V 7 bases and J 2 bases; bases outside gene matches: 6. The CDR3 is 15 amino acids. CDR3 amino acids: CASRTSGSFPYEQYF. CDR3 sequence (DNA): TGCGCCAGCCGGACTAGCGGGAGCTTCCCCTACGAGCAGTACTTC.

The chain couples TRBV4-1 to TRBJ1-2; 11 bases are shared with TRBD1. Germline V gene sequence: CDR1 MGHRA, CDR2 YSYEKL. The CDR3 has 15 amino acids. Unmatched junction bases numbered 3, after V lost 4 bases and J lost 2 bases. In DNA form, the CDR3 reads TGCGCCAGCAGCCTATGGGACAGGGGGAACTATGGCTACACCTTC. Its protein product is CASSLWDRGNYGYTF.

This clone was counted a few times. The chain recombines TRBV5-1 with TRBJ2-3; TRBD2 agrees at 8 bases. V shed 1 base, J shed 2 bases, and the junction held 6 bases outside the gene matches. The CDR3 totals 16 residues. Germline V lookup: CDR1 SGHRS, CDR2 YFSETQ. The CDR3 loop reads CASSLRQRGTTDTQYF. CDR3 DNA: TGCGCCAGCAGCTTGCGGCAGCGGGGGACCACAGATACGCAGTATTTT. Full variable domain (outside the CDR3, taken from reference TRBV5-1 and TRBJ2-3): KAGVTQTPRYLIKTRGQQVTLSCSPISGHRSVSWYQQTPGQGLQFLFEYFSETQRNKGNFPGRFSGRQFSNSRSEMNVSTLELGDSALYLCASSLRQRGTTDTQYFGPGTRLTVL.

J is TRBJ2-5 and V is TRBV7-9; 7 nucleotides align to TRBD1. Per the germline V gene, CDR1 is SEHNR and CDR2 is FQNEAQ (reference sequence). Germline trimming cut 6 bases from V and 2 bases from J; bases unmatched to any gene: 12. The CDR3 has 16 residues. Here the CDR3 DNA reads TGTGCCAGCAGACAACTCGGACCGGGACAGCAAGAGACCCAGTACTTC. Its translation is CASRQLGPGQQETQYF.

The chain carries TRBV18 and TRBJ1-4, with unresolved D. Germline loops: CDR1 KGHSH, CDR2 LQKENI. This CDR3 has 14 amino acids. V was shortened by 0 bases and J by 8 bases, with 10 bases between the two germline ends. CDR3: CASSPPRGREKLFF. Here the CDR3 DNA reads TGTGCCAGCTCACCACCGCGGGGTCGAGAAAAACTGTTTTTT.

The V and J genes are TRBV18 and TRBJ2-5; D remains ambiguous. From germline, CDR1 is KGHSH and CDR2 LQKENI. Trimming removed 2 bases at V and 3 bases at J, with 7 bases between. The CDR3 is 13 residues long. CDR3: CASSPGLEETQYF. The CDR3 DNA sequence: TGTGCCAGCTCACCAGGCCTAGAAGAGACCCAGTACTTC.

This chain connects TRBV25-1 to TRBJ1-2; D might be TRBD1 (6 bases). The V gene lost 11 bases and the J gene lost 8 bases, with 30 bases spanning the gap. Looked up from germline, CDR1 is MGHDK and CDR2 is SYGVNS. The CDR3 runs to 16 residues. CDR3 protein: CALPHGDQGLGGGYTF. As DNA, the CDR3 is TGTGCCTTACCCCATGGGGACCAGGGGCTGGGAGGAGGCTACACCTTC.

The chain joins TRBV6-6 to TRBJ1-4; TRBD1 matches at 7 bases. Germline loops: CDR1 MNHNY, CDR2 SVGAGI (reference sequence). CDR3 length: 14 residues. The trim removed 5 bases at V and 7 bases at J, leaving 7 bases unmatched. CDR3 in amino acids: CASSIQGRGEKLFF. The CDR3 nucleotides are TGTGCCAGCAGTATACAGGGGAGGGGTGAAAAACTGTTTTTT.

The chain has TRBV29-1 and TRBJ1-5; D remains ambiguous. The CDR3 contains 10 residues. The V gene's germline CDR1 is SQVTM and CDR2 ANQGSEA. The ends were cut back, 7 bases at V and 7 bases at J, with 8 bases in the middle. CDR3 in DNA: TGCAGCGCCGGTGACCAGCCCCAGCATTTT. It is translated as CSAGDQPQHF.

V and J are TRBV27 and TRBJ2-7; TRBD1 is a possible D gene (6 bases). The germline V gene has CDR1 MNHEY and CDR2 SMNVEV (reference sequence). The CDR3 consists of 14 residues. With 2 bases removed from V and 3 bases from J, the gap between germline ends came to 11 bases. The CDR3 DNA reads as TGTGCCAGCAGTTTAGATAAAGGGGGCTACGAGCAGTACTTC. It encodes CASSLDKGGYEQYF.

The table lists this clone with a few counts. The V gene is TRBV5-4, the J gene TRBJ1-1, with D perhaps matching TRBD1 (6 bases). Germline CDR1 is SGHNT and CDR2 is YYREEE (reference sequence). V lost 2 bases, J lost 0 bases, and 11 bases lay in between. The CDR3 totals 15 residues. The CDR3 is CASSFWGHVNTEAFF. The DNA for the CDR3 is TGTGCCAGCAGCTTTTGGGGACATGTGAACACTGAAGCTTTCTTT.

There are a few counts of this clone. The chain joins TRBV6-6 to TRBJ2-7; D is unresolved. Germline V CDR1 and CDR2: MNHNY, SVGAGI (reference sequence). Trimming left V 2 bases short and J 3 bases short, with 8 bases between. The CDR3 sequence is 13 residues long. The CDR3 loop is CASSYAHHYEQYF. As DNA, the CDR3 is TGTGCCAGCAGTTACGCCCACCACTACGAGCAGTACTTC.

The CDR3 DNA sequence: TGTGCCAGCAGTTTATTGCGGGGGGCGCAGCCCCAGCATTTT. Residues: CASSLLRGAQPQHF. The V gene is TRBV28, the J gene TRBJ1-5; D perhaps matches TRBD1 (6 bases). Germline lookup yields CDR1 MDHEN and CDR2 SYDVKM. The CDR3 extends over 14 amino acids. Trimming cost V 1 base and J 7 bases, with 11 bases left between them.

This clone turned up a few times. The chain joins TRBV7-2 to TRBJ2-7; possible D gene TRBD1, 5 bases. Germline CDR1 and CDR2: SGHTA and FQGNSA. Trimming pared 5 bases from V and 6 bases from J, leaving 14 bases between. The CDR3 has 13 amino acids. In DNA form, the CDR3 reads TGTGCCAGCAGCCCCGGAGACAGACCCGAGCAGTACTTC. Protein sequence: CASSPGDRPEQYF.